The subject of this entry is one T cell receptor (beta chain). Antigen: not known. The record originates from a study of PD-1 blockade in classical Hodgkin lymphoma. Findings of the study overall: Repertoire differences lack defined causes, possibly disease activity or prior therapy.

Sequenced by immunoSEQ multiplex PCR; TCRdb stores in-frame clones only, minus some. The data contain 30,000 to 40,000 clones, approximately 90% of them seen just once; the ten biggest clones take up less than 0.3%. Every patient had relapsed following autologous stem cell transplantation, and cohorts differed in brentuximab vedotin exposure. With magnetic negative selection, CD4+ T cells were purified from PBMCs that had been thawed. The sequencing here drew on CD4+ T cells from blood, taken at baseline. This TCR was sampled from a human donor with classical Hodgkin lymphoma.

The CDR3, as DNA: TGTGCCAGCAGCTTGGACGGAGGCTCCTACAATGAGCAGTTCTTC. Amino acids: CASSLDGGSYNEQFF. The rearrangement uses TRBV5-5 and TRBJ2-1; D may be TRBD2 (5 bases). The CDR3 totals 15 residues. Trimming removed 0 bases from V and 0 bases from J, with 7 bases in between. The V gene's germline CDR1 is SGHKS and CDR2 YYEKEE (reference sequence).